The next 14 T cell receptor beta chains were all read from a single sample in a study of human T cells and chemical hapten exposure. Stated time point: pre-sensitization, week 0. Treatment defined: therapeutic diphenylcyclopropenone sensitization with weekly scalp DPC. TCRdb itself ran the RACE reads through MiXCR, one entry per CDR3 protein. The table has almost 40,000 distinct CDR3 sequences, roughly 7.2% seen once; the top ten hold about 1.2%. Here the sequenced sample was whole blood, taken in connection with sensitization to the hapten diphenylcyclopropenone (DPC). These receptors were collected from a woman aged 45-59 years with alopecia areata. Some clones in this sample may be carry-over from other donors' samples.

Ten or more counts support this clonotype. The CDR3 sequence is CASSLDRTSGEKLFF. The CDR3 bases are TGTGCCAGCAGCTTAGACCGGACTAGCGGTGAAAAACTGTTTTTT. The chain is built from TRBV7-9 and TRBJ1-4, with no clear D. Germline values: CDR1 SEHNR, CDR2 FQNEAQ (reference sequence). This CDR3 spans 15 amino acids. V was shortened by 1 base and J by 7 bases, with 13 bases between the two germline ends.

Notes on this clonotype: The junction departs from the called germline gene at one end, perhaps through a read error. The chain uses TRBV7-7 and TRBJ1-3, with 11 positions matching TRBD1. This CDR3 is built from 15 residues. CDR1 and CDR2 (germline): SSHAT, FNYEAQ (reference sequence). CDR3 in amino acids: CASSPGQGAGNTIYF. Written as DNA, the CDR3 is TGTGCTAGCAGCCCGGGACAGGGGGCTGGAAACACCATATATTTT.

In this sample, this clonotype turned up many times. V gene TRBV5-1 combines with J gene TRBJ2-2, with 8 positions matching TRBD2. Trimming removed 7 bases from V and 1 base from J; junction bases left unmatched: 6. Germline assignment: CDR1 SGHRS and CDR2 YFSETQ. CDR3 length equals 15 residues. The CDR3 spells CASSSGGLNTGELFF. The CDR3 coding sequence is TGCGCCAGCTCCTCGGGGGGGCTGAACACCGGGGAGCTGTTTTTT. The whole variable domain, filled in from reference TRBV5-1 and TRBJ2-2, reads KAGVTQTPRYLIKTRGQQVTLSCSPISGHRSVSWYQQTPGQGLQFLFEYFSETQRNKGNFPGRFSGRQFSNSRSEMNVSTLELGDSALYLCASSSGGLNTGELFFGEGSRLTVL.

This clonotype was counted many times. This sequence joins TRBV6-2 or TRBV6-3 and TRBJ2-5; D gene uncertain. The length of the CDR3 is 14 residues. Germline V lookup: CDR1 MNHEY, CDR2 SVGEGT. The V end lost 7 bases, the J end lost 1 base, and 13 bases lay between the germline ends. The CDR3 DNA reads TGTGCCAGCACCCCGGTCTCGGTCCAAGAGACCCAGTACTTC. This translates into CASTPVSVQETQYF.

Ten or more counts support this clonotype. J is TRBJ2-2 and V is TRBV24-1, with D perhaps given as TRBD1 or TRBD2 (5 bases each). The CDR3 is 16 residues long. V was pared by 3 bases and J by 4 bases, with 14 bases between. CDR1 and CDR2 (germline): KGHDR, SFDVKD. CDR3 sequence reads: CATSDPGTGTTGELFF. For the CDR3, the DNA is TGTGCCACCAGTGATCCCGGGACGGGAACCACCGGGGAGCTGTTTTTT.

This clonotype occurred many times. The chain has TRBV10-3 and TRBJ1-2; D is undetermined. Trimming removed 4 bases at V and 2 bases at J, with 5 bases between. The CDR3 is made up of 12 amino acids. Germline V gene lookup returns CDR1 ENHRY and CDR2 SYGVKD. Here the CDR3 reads CAISVGNYGYTF. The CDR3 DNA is TGTGCCATCAGTGTGGGAAACTATGGCTACACCTTC.

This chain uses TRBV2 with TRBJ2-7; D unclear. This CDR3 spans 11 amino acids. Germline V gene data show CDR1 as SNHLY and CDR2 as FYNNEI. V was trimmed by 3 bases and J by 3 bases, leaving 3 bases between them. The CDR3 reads CASSEFYEQYF. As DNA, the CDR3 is TGTGCCAGCAGTGAGTTCTACGAGCAGTACTTC.

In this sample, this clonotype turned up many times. CDR3: CASRKDANEKLFF. Written as DNA, the CDR3 is TGTGCCAGCAGAAAGGACGCTAATGAAAAACTGTTTTTT. The chain recombines TRBV2 with TRBJ1-4; D gene uncertain. The V end lost 6 bases, the J end lost 3 bases, and 8 bases lay between the germline ends. The germline CDR1 and CDR2 sequences are SNHLY and FYNNEI. The CDR3 totals 13 residues.

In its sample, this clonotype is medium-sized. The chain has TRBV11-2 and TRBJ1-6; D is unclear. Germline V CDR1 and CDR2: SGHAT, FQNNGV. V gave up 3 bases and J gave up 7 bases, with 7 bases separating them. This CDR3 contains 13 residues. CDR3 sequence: CASSLKENSPLHF. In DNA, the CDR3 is TGTGCCAGCAGCTTGAAGGAGAATTCACCCCTCCACTTT.

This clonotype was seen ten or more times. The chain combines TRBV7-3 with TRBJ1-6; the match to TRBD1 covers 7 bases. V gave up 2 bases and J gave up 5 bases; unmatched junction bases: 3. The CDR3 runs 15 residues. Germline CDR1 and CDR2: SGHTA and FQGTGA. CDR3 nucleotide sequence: TGTGCCAGCAGCTTAGCTGGGACAGATAATTCACCCCTCCACTTT. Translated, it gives CASSLAGTDNSPLHF.

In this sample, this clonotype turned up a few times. CDR3 sequence reads: CASSPPGGQVPYEQYF. For the CDR3, the DNA is TGCGCCAGCAGCCCGCCCGGGGGCCAAGTGCCCTACGAGCAGTACTTC. This chain uses TRBV4-1 with TRBJ2-7, with D tentatively TRBD1 or TRBD2 (6 bases each). The V gene's germline CDR1 is MGHRA and CDR2 YSYEKL. The germline V and J ends were trimmed by 4 bases and 2 bases, with 18 bases remaining between them. The CDR3 loop spans 16 amino acids.

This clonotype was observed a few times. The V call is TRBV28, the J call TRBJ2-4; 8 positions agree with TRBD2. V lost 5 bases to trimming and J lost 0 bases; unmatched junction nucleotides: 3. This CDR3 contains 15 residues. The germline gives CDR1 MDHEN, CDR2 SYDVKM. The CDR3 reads CASSTSGLAKNIQYF. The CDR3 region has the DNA TGTGCCAGCAGTACTAGCGGTTTAGCCAAAAACATTCAGTACTTC.

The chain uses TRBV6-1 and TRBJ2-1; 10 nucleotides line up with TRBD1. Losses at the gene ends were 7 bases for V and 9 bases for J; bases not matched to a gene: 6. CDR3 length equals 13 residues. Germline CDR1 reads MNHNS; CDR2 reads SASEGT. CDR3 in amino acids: CASIGQGVGEQFF. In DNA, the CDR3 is TGTGCCAGCATCGGACAGGGGGTCGGTGAGCAGTTCTTC.

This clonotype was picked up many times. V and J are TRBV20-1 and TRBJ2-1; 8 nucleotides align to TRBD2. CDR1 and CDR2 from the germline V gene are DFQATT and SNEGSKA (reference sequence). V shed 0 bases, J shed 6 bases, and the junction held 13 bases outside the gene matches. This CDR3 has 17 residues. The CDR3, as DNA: TGCAGTGCTAGAGATAGGCAGAGAAGACTAGCGCGCAATGAGCAGTTCTTC. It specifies CSARDRQRRLARNEQFF.